This T cell receptor delta chain came from a study of gamma-delta chains in newborns, infants, children. Across the study: Microbial exposure reportedly drives polyclonal innate γδ T cell expansion after birth.

Looked up from germline, CDR1 is TSWWSYY and CDR2 is QGS. V lost 4 bases and J lost 0; bases outside the gene matches: 21. The CDR3 covers 21 residues. This clone is classed as medium-sized. Different DNA sequences within this sample yield the same CDR3. TCRdb redid clone calling on the reads using CATT. The data show 8,900 or so delta-chain clones, less than 2% seen once. Material: blood. The chain couples TRDV1 to TRDJ1; TRDD3 matches 9 bases. This TCR derives from a child who was a newborn, infant or young child, either healthy, febrile or measles-vaccinated (not recorded which). The CDR3 nucleotides read TGTGCTCTTGGGGTGACGGCCTTCCTTGTACTGGGGGAGCCTTACACCGATAAACTCATCTTT. Its translation: CALGVTAFLVLGEPYTDKLIF.